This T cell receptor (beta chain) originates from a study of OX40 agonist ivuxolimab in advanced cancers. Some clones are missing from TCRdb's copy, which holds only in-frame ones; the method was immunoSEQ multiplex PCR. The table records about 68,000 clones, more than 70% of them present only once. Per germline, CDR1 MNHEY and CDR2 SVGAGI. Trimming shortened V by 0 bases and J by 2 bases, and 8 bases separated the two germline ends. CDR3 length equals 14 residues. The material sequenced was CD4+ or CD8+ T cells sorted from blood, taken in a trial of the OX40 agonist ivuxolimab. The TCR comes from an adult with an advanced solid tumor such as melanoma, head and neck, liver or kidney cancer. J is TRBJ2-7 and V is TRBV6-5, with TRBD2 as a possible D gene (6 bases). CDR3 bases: TGTGCCAGCAGTTACTCTAGCGGCGCCTACGAGCAGTACTTC. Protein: CASSYSSGAYEQYF.